This is a list of T cell receptor beta chains from one sample in a study of control samples from healthy donors and cancer patients. Profiling relied on immunoSEQ multiplex PCR, and the TCRdb table lists in-frame clones only, not all of them. The profile shows under 450,000 clones, 75% to 95% of them singletons. Material for sequencing was PBMCs. The source of these receptors is a man in his forties with head and neck cancer. Each CDR3 is given with its conserved first and last residue. D genes are given only for firm matches. Expanded clones are given a class, and other clones once, few, many or no size at all.

D gene	V gene	clone size	J gene	CDR3 protein	CDR3 DNA
NA	TRBV11-3	NA	TRBJ2-5	CASSLRRSEETQYF	TGTGCCAGCAGCCTCCGCCGTAGCGAAGAGACCCAGTACTTC
NA	TRBV15	once	TRBJ1-3	CATSRDPISGNTIYF	TGTGCCACCAGCAGAGATCCCATCTCTGGAAACACCATATATTTT
NA	TRBV2	NA	TRBJ2-7	CATDVAEGQYEQYF	TGTGCCACCGACGTTGCGGAGGGCCAATACGAGCAGTACTTC
TRBD2	TRBV7-3	NA	TRBJ2-1	CASSLAGLAGNEQFF	TGTGCCAGCAGCCTCGCCGGACTAGCGGGGAATGAGCAGTTCTTC
TRBD1	TRBV6-6	once	TRBJ1-2	CASNLDRVGGYTF	TGTGCCAGCAATTTGGACAGGGTTGGCGGCTACACCTTC
TRBD1	TRBV14	NA	TRBJ2-3	CASSDHGGTGTDTQYF	TGTGCCAGCAGCGACCATGGCGGGACAGGTACAGATACGCAGTATTTT
TRBD1	TRBV5-1	NA	TRBJ2-1	CASSPGQGYYNEQFF	TGCGCCAGCAGCCCCGGACAGGGATACTACAATGAGCAGTTCTTC
NA	TRBV6-5	NA	TRBJ1-1	CASRDRRNTEAFF	TGTGCCAGCAGGGACCGACGGAACACTGAAGCTTTCTTT
NA	TRBV12-3/TRBV12-4	NA	TRBJ2-1	CASSPGWDEQFF	TGTGCCAGCAGTCCAGGGTGGGATGAGCAGTTCTTC
TRBD1	TRBV4-1	NA	TRBJ1-2	CASSRGQGRGDGYTF	TGCGCCAGCAGCCGGGGACAGGGGCGAGGAGATGGCTACACCTTC
NA	TRBV11-3	NA	TRBJ1-1	CASSPTVGTEAFF	TGTGCCAGCAGTCCCACCGTGGGAACTGAAGCTTTCTTT
NA	TRBV27	NA	TRBJ1-2	CASSLLAGYGYTF	TGTGCCAGCAGTTTATTGGCGGGCTATGGCTACACCTTC
NA	TRBV18	NA	TRBJ2-2	CASSPLYVRRNTGELFF	TGTGCCAGCTCACCACTTTACGTCCGTAGGAACACCGGGGAGCTGTTTTTT
NA	TRBV27	NA	TRBJ2-2	CASSVPGVTGELFF	TGTGCCAGCTCTGTGCCAGGGGTCACCGGGGAGCTGTTTTTT
NA	TRBV5-1	NA	TRBJ2-7	CASSLGRDNYEQYF	TGCGCCAGCAGCTTGGGGAGGGACAACTACGAGCAGTACTTC
TRBD2	TRBV6-2/TRBV6-3	once	TRBJ2-3	CASSPLAGGATDTQYF	TGTGCCAGCAGTCCCCTAGCGGGGGGGGCGACAGATACGCAGTATTTT
TRBD1	TRBV6-6	NA	TRBJ2-7	CASSPGQEYEQYF	TGTGCCAGCAGTCCGGGACAGGAATACGAGCAGTACTTC
NA	TRBV4-3	NA	TRBJ1-1	CASKLGYNTEAFF	TGCGCCAGCAAGCTAGGGTATAACACTGAAGCTTTCTTT
TRBD1	TRBV6-5	NA	TRBJ1-1	CASSYLYRGGTEAFF	TGTGCCAGCAGTTACTTGTACAGGGGGGGCACTGAAGCTTTCTTT
TRBD2	TRBV19	NA	TRBJ2-7	CASSLTSGALSYEQYF	TGTGCCAGTAGTTTGACTAGCGGGGCCCTCTCCTACGAGCAGTACTTC
NA	TRBV5-6	NA	TRBJ1-3	CASSLRDLGNTIYF	TGTGCCAGCAGCTTGAGGGATCTCGGAAACACCATATATTTT
NA	TRBV19	NA	TRBJ1-1	CASSWGNRDTEAFF	TGTGCCAGTAGTTGGGGTAATCGGGACACTGAAGCTTTCTTT
NA	TRBV5-6	NA	TRBJ1-2	CASSLQAGPGSYTF	TGTGCCAGCAGCTTGCAGGCAGGCCCCGGGAGCTACACCTTC
NA	TRBV6-1	few	TRBJ1-3	CASSGAGTNTIYF	TGTGCCAGCAGTGGAGCAGGGACAAACACCATATATTTT
NA	TRBV30	NA	TRBJ2-7	CAGSIRTFYEQYF	TGTGCCGGATCGATAAGGACATTTTACGAGCAGTACTTC
TRBD1	TRBV28	NA	TRBJ2-7	CAATGGSHEQYF	TGTGCCGCCACAGGGGGGAGTCACGAGCAGTACTTC
NA	TRBV7-9	NA	TRBJ1-1	CASSLERIRALTEAFF	TGTGCCAGCAGCTTAGAAAGGATAAGGGCACTCACTGAAGCTTTCTTT
TRBD1	TRBV11-3	NA	TRBJ1-2	CASSLDPTGAGYTF	TGTGCCAGCAGCTTAGATCCCACAGGGGCCGGCTACACCTTC
TRBD1	TRBV18	NA	TRBJ1-2	CASSPPGQQYYGYTF	TGTGCCAGCTCACCACCGGGACAGCAATACTATGGCTACACCTTC
NA	TRBV3-1/TRBV3-2	NA	TRBJ2-2	CASSPRRGANTGELFF	TGTGCCAGCAGCCCGAGGAGGGGGGCGAACACCGGGGAGCTGTTTTTT
TRBD1	TRBV2	NA	TRBJ1-5	CASGRGLGNQPQHF	TGTGCCAGCGGCAGGGGGCTAGGCAATCAGCCCCAGCATTTT
NA	TRBV9	few	TRBJ1-1	CASSWGLNTEAFF	TGTGCCAGCAGCTGGGGTCTGAACACTGAAGCTTTCTTT
TRBD1	TRBV7-9	NA	TRBJ2-2	CASSSNLGTGGVNTGELFF	TGTGCCAGCAGCTCCAATCTGGGGACAGGGGGGGTGAACACCGGGGAGCTGTTTTTT
NA	TRBV2	NA	TRBJ2-7	CASSPGLGSSYEQYF	TGTGCCAGCAGTCCCGGACTGGGGAGCTCCTACGAGCAGTACTTC
NA	TRBV9	NA	TRBJ1-3	CASSVGASASGNTIYF	TGTGCCAGCAGCGTAGGTGCGAGCGCGTCTGGAAACACCATATATTTT
NA	TRBV3-1/TRBV3-2	NA	TRBJ1-1	CASSQDLGNTEAFF	TGTGCCAGCAGCCAAGATCTCGGAAACACTGAAGCTTTCTTT
TRBD2	TRBV11-2	NA	TRBJ2-3	CASSLGWLAGTDTQYF	TGTGCCAGCAGCTTAGGATGGCTAGCGGGAACAGATACGCAGTATTTT
TRBD2	TRBV6-1	NA	TRBJ2-1	CASSDRLGTSGGNEQFF	TGTGCCAGCAGTGACCGTCTCGGGACTAGCGGGGGTAATGAGCAGTTCTTC
NA	TRBV19	NA	TRBJ2-3	CASSPYLPDTQYF	TGTGCCAGTAGCCCATACCTGCCAGATACGCAGTATTTT
TRBD1	TRBV28	NA	TRBJ1-4	CASSLFAGGKWIEKLFF	TGTGCCAGCAGTTTATTTGCAGGGGGGAAGTGGATTGAAAAACTGTTTTTT
NA	TRBV12-3/TRBV12-4	NA	TRBJ1-3	CASGNTIYF	TGTGCCAGCGGAAACACCATATATTTT
TRBD2	TRBV7-2	NA	TRBJ2-5	CASRSSGLETQYF	TGTGCCAGCAGAAGTAGCGGGTTAGAGACCCAGTACTTC
TRBD1	TRBV27	NA	TRBJ2-7	CASRPSRGQIYEQYF	TGTGCCAGCAGGCCATCGAGGGGACAGATCTACGAGCAGTACTTC